This T cell receptor beta chain derives from a study of cytomegalovirus exposure and HLA in healthy donors. Whole-study findings and limits: In a later analysis, a missense DCLRE1C variant was linked to TCR beta V- and J-gene trimming. Cytomegalovirus association was listed for about 170 TCR beta chains.

PCR primers comprised 60 Vbeta and 13 Jbeta primers. Assay used: immunoSEQ multiplex PCR; TCRdb lists only in-frame clones, some missing. The sample records under 250,000 clones, 65% to 85% being singletons. Sampled while nominally healthy, donors likely had unrecorded immune exposures. As for this clone: Antigen: not known.

The CDR3 consists of 16 residues. Between the trimmed V and J ends, which lost 4 bases and 2 bases, there was a span of 16 bases. The V gene's germline CDR1 is SGHTA and CDR2 FQGTGA. The sequence was collected from a middle-aged man in good health and CMV-seronegative. Sequencing was done on a sample of PBMCs. This sequence joins TRBV7-3 and TRBJ2-3; a weak D match, TRBD1 (8 bases). The CDR3 sequence: CASSSQGGGLTDTQYF. The CDR3 DNA follows: TGTGCCAGCAGCTCACAGGGGGGGGGTCTCACAGATACGCAGTATTTT.